The 6 T cell receptor beta chains below were found in one sample sequenced in a study of blood T cell repertoires in COVID-19. Clones were sequenced by immunoSEQ multiplex PCR, and TCRdb holds only the in-frame ones, with some missing. The table includes a few hundred thousand clones, about 87% detected once. The sample taken for sequencing was peripheral blood. The receptor source for this set is a woman aged 50 to 65 who had recovered from COVID-19.

This sequence joins TRBV6-5 and TRBJ1-2, with 8 bases lining up with TRBD1. V shed 6 bases, J shed 1 base, and the junction held 4 bases outside the gene matches. The CDR3 consists of 14 residues. From germline, CDR1 is MNHEY and CDR2 SVGAGI. The CDR3: CASRFTGGNYGYTF. Written as DNA, the CDR3 is TGTGCCAGCAGGTTTACAGGGGGTAACTATGGCTACACCTTC.

The J gene is TRBJ2-5, the V gene TRBV7-2; D not resolved. Germline CDR1 is SGHTA and CDR2 is FQGNSA. Trimming stripped 4 bases from V and 3 bases from J, with 9 bases between. CDR3 size: 13 residues. The CDR3 reads CASSSLPKETQYF. The CDR3 coding sequence is TGTGCCAGCAGCTCACTTCCCAAAGAGACCCAGTACTTC. Using reference TRBV7-2 and TRBJ2-5 for the parts outside the CDR3, the full variable domain is GAGVSQSPSNKVTEKGKDVELRCDPISGHTALYWYRQSLGQGLEFLIYFQGNSAPDKSGLPSDRFSAERTGGSVSTLTIQRTQQEDSAVYLCASSSLPKETQYFGPGTRLLVL.

This clone appeared once. This chain connects TRBV19 to TRBJ2-2; a weak D match, TRBD2 (5 bases). Germline assignment: CDR1 LNHDA and CDR2 SQIVND (reference sequence). There are 13 residues in the CDR3. V shed 6 bases and J shed 1 base, with 6 bases lying between them. The CDR3 DNA reads as TGTGCCAGTAGAACTAGGAACACCGGGGAGCTGTTTTTT. Protein product: CASRTRNTGELFF. Full variable domain (outside the CDR3, taken from reference TRBV19 and TRBJ2-2): DGGITQSPKYLFRKEGQNVTLSCEQNLNHDAMYWYRQDPGQGLRLIYYSQIVNDFQKGDIAEGYSVSREKKESFPLTVTSAQKNPTAFYLCASRTRNTGELFFGEGSRLTVL.

The chain couples TRBV29-1 to TRBJ2-6; no reliable D call. V was shortened by 4 bases and J by 1 base, with 8 bases between the two germline ends. CDR3 length equals 14 residues. Germline-derived CDR1 and CDR2 are SQVTM and ANQGSEA. As DNA, the CDR3 is TGCAGCGTTGCCCTCCGGTCTGGGGCCAACGTCCTGACTTTC. Residues: CSVALRSGANVLTF.

The chain is built from TRBV7-3 and TRBJ2-1, with TRBD2 matching over 12 bases. Looked up from germline, CDR1 is SGHTA and CDR2 is FQGTGA. The CDR3 runs to 17 residues. Germline trimming cut 1 base from V and 2 bases from J; bases unmatched to any gene: 3. CDR3 DNA: TGTGCCAGCAGCTTAATGGGGACTAGCGGGCCCTACAATGAGCAGTTCTTC. Translation: CASSLMGTSGPYNEQFF.

The chain recombines TRBV9 with TRBJ2-5; TRBD1 is a possible D gene (5 bases). The V and J ends lost 0 bases and 5 bases respectively, with 14 bases between them. Germline-derived CDR1 and CDR2 are SGDLS and YYNGEE. This CDR3 is built from 15 residues. The CDR3 nucleotides are TGTGCCAGCAGCGTAGGGTTGGCAGGGTGGGAGACCCAGTACTTC. This translates into CASSVGLAGWETQYF.